Below, 12 T cell receptor beta chains from the same sample are listed, as sequenced in a study of T cells in Graves' hyperthyroidism and ophthalmopathy. The TCR beta CDR3 regions underwent amplification using RNA transcripts as the source. The HTBI primer set drove a first-round RT-PCR of the TCR CDR3. Each CDR3 protein is one row after TCRdb ran MiXCR on the multiplex PCR reads. The profile shows fewer than 450,000 distinct CDR3 sequences, about 18% of them singletons. What was sequenced was blood. The source is a woman aged 25-40 years with Graves' hyperthyroidism that later progressed to Graves' ophthalmopathy.

The chain links TRBV11-2 to TRBJ2-7; the match to TRBD1 covers 8 bases. Losses at the gene ends were 3 bases for V and 3 bases for J; bases not matched to a gene: 4. There are 14 residues in the CDR3. CDR1 and CDR2 from the germline V gene are SGHAT and FQNNGV. The CDR3 DNA is TGTGCCAGCAGCTTTTCGGGACAGGACTACGAGCAGTACTTC. Translated, it gives CASSFSGQDYEQYF.

In its sample, this clonotype was seen many times. The chain carries TRBV5-8 and TRBJ1-2; TRBD1 might be the D (5 bases). Germline lookup yields CDR1 SGHTS and CDR2 YDEGEE. Trimming removed 0 bases at V and 4 bases at J, with 13 bases between. The CDR3 consists of 15 residues. DNA of the CDR3: TGTGCCAGCAGCTTGGAATCCCAGGGAAGCTATGGCTACACCTTC. Amino acid sequence: CASSLESQGSYGYTF.

This clonotype occurred many times. The chain joins TRBV29-1 to TRBJ2-7; 11 bases match TRBD2. The CDR3 loop spans 18 amino acids. Germline lookup yields CDR1 SQVTM and CDR2 ANQGSEA. The ends lost 1 base at V and 7 bases at J; junction bases unmatched: 18. The CDR3 is CSVEVVTFSGRAVWEQYF. CDR3 sequence (DNA): TGCAGCGTTGAAGTGGTAACCTTTAGCGGGAGGGCCGTATGGGAGCAGTACTTC.

This clonotype was seen at least ten times. V and J are TRBV12-3 or TRBV12-4 and TRBJ1-4, with D perhaps TRBD1 (6 bases). The CDR3 is made up of 15 amino acids. V lost 1 base and J 6 bases, leaving 12 bases between the germline ends. The CDR3 coding sequence is TGTGCCAGCAGTTTAGGAGGGGGAGCAGATGAAAAACTGTTTTTT. Its protein product is CASSLGGGADEKLFF.

This clonotype was counted a few times. The chain links TRBV30 to TRBJ2-5, with D unclear. CDR3 size: 15 residues. The germline gives CDR1 GTSNPN, CDR2 SVGIG (reference sequence). V lost 0 bases to trimming and J lost 1 base, with 12 bases between them. The CDR3 sequence is CAWSVLSGPQETQYF. The CDR3 DNA sequence: TGTGCCTGGAGTGTACTTTCCGGCCCCCAAGAGACCCAGTACTTC.

The CDR3 sequence: CASTPDAGFGELFF. CDR3 sequence (DNA): TGTGCCAGCACTCCTGATGCAGGGTTCGGGGAGCTGTTTTTT. The V and J genes are TRBV6-2 or TRBV6-3 and TRBJ2-2; D may be TRBD1 (5 bases). Germline CDR1 is MNHEY and CDR2 is SVGEGT. The V end was cut by 7 bases, the J end by 7 bases, with 16 bases between. This CDR3 contains 14 residues.

Notes on this clonotype: This may stem from a read error, because a much larger clone lies one nucleotide away. The CDR3 DNA is TGTGCCAGCAGCTCGGGACAGCCCTACGAGCAGTACTTC. Translated: CASSSGQPYEQYF. This chain links TRBV5-1 with TRBJ2-7, with 7 bases fitting TRBD1. Germline lookup yields CDR1 SGHRS and CDR2 YFSETQ. This CDR3 comprises 13 residues.

This clonotype showed up many times. This chain uses TRBV5-1 with TRBJ1-4, with 7 bases identical to TRBD1. Looked up from germline, CDR1 is SGHRS and CDR2 is YFSETQ. Trimming took 4 bases from V and 7 from J; bases not matched to a gene: 10. This CDR3 region has 15 residues. The CDR3 bases are TGCGCCAGCAGCCTCACAGGGGCGCCACTTGAAAAACTGTTTTTT. Its protein product is CASSLTGAPLEKLFF.

This clonotype was observed at least ten times. This chain's CDR3 is CASSTSAPGDTQYF. The CDR3 coding sequence is TGTGCCAGCTCGACTAGCGCTCCCGGGGATACGCAGTATTTT. This chain links TRBV2 with TRBJ2-3, with 8 nucleotides matching TRBD2. This CDR3 contains 14 residues. Germline CDR1 and CDR2: SNHLY and FYNNEI. The V segment lost 8 bases and the J segment 6 bases; nucleotides outside the gene matches: 10.

There are many counts of this clonotype. The genes are TRBV28 and TRBJ2-3; D is possibly TRBD2 (5 bases). Germline V gene lookup returns CDR1 MDHEN and CDR2 SYDVKM. The V end was cut by 6 bases, the J end by 0 bases, with 10 bases between. This CDR3 is built from 14 residues. Here the CDR3 reads CASRAKRSTDTQYF. The CDR3 nucleotides are TGTGCCAGCAGAGCGAAGCGGAGCACAGATACGCAGTATTTT.

This clonotype was seen a handful of times. A read error may account for a junction end that differs from germline. The genes are TRBV12-5 and TRBJ2-1; D perhaps matches TRBD2 (6 bases). Germline assignment: CDR1 LGHNT and CDR2 FRNRAP. The CDR3 contains 16 residues. DNA of the CDR3: TGTGCTAGTGGTTCCTCCGGCCGGGGGTCCTACGATGAGCAGTTCTTC. Encoded protein: CASGSSGRGSYDEQFF.

This clonotype has only a few counts. The chain uses TRBV9 and TRBJ2-7; D is perhaps TRBD1 (6 bases). Germline CDR1 is SGDLS and CDR2 is YYNGEE. The V gene lost 4 bases and the J gene lost 5 bases, with 16 bases spanning the gap. This CDR3 has 14 amino acids. The CDR3 spells CASSTGKYGDEQYF. CDR3 coding DNA: TGTGCCAGCAGCACAGGGAAGTATGGCGACGAGCAGTACTTC.